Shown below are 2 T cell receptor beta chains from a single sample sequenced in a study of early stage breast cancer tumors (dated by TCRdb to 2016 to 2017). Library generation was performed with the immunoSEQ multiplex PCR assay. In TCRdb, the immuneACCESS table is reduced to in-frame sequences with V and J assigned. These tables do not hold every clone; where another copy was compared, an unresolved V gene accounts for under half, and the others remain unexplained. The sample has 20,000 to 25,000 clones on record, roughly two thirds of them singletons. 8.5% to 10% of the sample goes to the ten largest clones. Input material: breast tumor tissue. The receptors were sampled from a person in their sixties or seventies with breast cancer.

The CDR3 DNA follows: TGTGCCAGCAGTGGAATCTTTGGACTAGCGGGAGGTAATGAGCAGTTCTTC. Translation: CASSGIFGLAGGNEQFF. The chain uses TRBV2 and TRBJ2-1; 14 bases align to TRBD2. Germline CDR1 is SNHLY and CDR2 is FYNNEI. This CDR3 contains 17 residues. The V gene end was trimmed by 4 bases and the J gene end by 7 bases; junction bases not matched to a gene: 9.

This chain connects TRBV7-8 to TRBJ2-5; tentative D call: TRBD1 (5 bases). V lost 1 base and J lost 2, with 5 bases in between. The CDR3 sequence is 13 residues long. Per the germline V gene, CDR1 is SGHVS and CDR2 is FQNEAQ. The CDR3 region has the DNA TGTGCCAGCAGCTTAGGACAGCAAGAGACCCAGTACTTC. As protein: CASSLGQQETQYF. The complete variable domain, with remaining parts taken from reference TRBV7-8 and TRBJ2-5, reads GAGVSQSPRYKVAKRGQDVALRCDPISGHVSLFWYQQALGQGPEFLTYFQNEAQLDKSGLPSDRFFAERPEGSVSTLKIQRTQQEDSAVYLCASSLGQQETQYFGPGTRLLVL.